Within the sample, the clone carrying this TCR beta chain is medium-sized. Its target is not known. The library was designed around alpha chains, so this beta chain is a stray read whose abundance carries little weight. Time point defined: sample taken at primary tumor resection. The donor group consisted of around 66 patients who had untreated, early-stage non-small cell lung cancer. Extraction of whole RNA from tumor, nontumor lung or frozen PBMC preceded unsorted sequencing. The record originates from a study of spatial heterogeneity in lung cancer. Overall study context: Alpha-chain sequences were detected in numbers that were consistently lower than beta-chain sequences. Study-level results: The study found that expanded intratumoral alpha and beta TCR counts tracked tumor mutation counts.

Every cDNA TCR molecule received its own unique molecular identifier. TCRdb processed the 5' RACE reads anew with MiXCR; each CDR3 protein has one entry. The table has around 1,300 distinct CDR3 sequences, 15% to 18% seen once. V shed 6 bases and J shed 9 bases, with 18 bases lying between them. The germline CDR1 and CDR2 sequences are MNHEY and SMNVEV (reference sequence). This CDR3 contains 14 residues. This sample comprised lung tumor tissue, obtained at surgery. The chain uses TRBV27 and TRBJ2-1; D is undetermined. The TCR was taken from a male donor with early-stage non-small cell lung cancer. Here the CDR3 reads CASSLGSSPREQFF. CDR3 nucleotides: TGTGCCAGCAGCCTGGGTAGCTCCCCTCGTGAGCAGTTCTTC.